This is a list of T cell receptor beta chains from one sample in a study of technical replicates of blood from a handful of donors. Only in-frame clones appear in the TCRdb table, and some are missing; sequencing was by immunoSEQ multiplex PCR. The sample holds about 44,000 clones, 96% seen once. The specimen was T cells isolated from PBMCs. The receptors were gathered from a human donor in good health. Each CDR3 is given with its conserved first and last residue. A D gene is named only where the DNA matches it firmly. Where a row states a size, it is once, few, many or the class of an expanded clone; other rows omit it.

J gene,V gene,D gene,clone size,CDR3 protein,CDR3 DNA
TRBJ2-7,TRBV28,TRBD1,once,CASSLSGGSYEQYF,TGTGCCAGCAGTTTATCAGGGGGCTCCTACGAGCAGTACTTC
TRBJ2-7,TRBV19,.,.,CASSIGDGTYEQYF,TGTGCCAGTAGTATTGGTGACGGGACCTACGAGCAGTACTTC
TRBJ2-5,TRBV5-1,TRBD2,.,CASSLNPAGGTQYF,TGCGCCAGCAGCTTGAATCCAGCGGGGGGGACCCAGTACTTC
TRBJ2-5,TRBV28,.,.,CASSLPFDQETQYF,TGTGCCAGCAGTCTACCGTTCGACCAAGAGACCCAGTACTTC
TRBJ2-3,TRBV12-5,.,.,CASGDRVNTQYF,TGTGCTAGTGGGGACAGAGTCAATACGCAGTATTTT
TRBJ2-3,TRBV6-5,.,.,CASWGGGTQYF,TGTGCCAGCTGGGGTGGAGGTACGCAGTATTTT
TRBJ2-3,TRBV7-6,.,.,CASSLISSTDTQYF,TGTGCCAGCAGCTTAATATCCAGCACAGATACGCAGTATTTT
TRBJ2-6,TRBV9,TRBD2,.,CASSAQRGANGANVLTF,TGTGCCAGCAGCGCCCAGCGGGGGGCTAATGGGGCCAACGTCCTGACTTTC
TRBJ1-5,TRBV6-1,.,.,CASSAGGLEPQHF,TGTGCCAGCTCCGCGGGGGGTCTAGAGCCCCAGCATTTT
TRBJ2-1,TRBV9,TRBD2,.,CASSTGLANEQFF,TGTGCCAGCAGCACGGGACTAGCTAATGAGCAGTTCTTC
TRBJ1-1,TRBV2,.,.,CASSGGLGNTEAFF,TGTGCCAGCAGTGGGGGGCTGGGGAACACTGAAGCTTTCTTT
TRBJ2-2,TRBV30,TRBD1,once,CAWRDRVVGELFF,TGTGCCTGGAGGGACAGGGTGGTCGGGGAGCTGTTTTTT
TRBJ1-4,TRBV27,.,.,CASSPQINEKLFF,TGTGCCAGCAGTCCACAGATTAATGAAAAACTGTTTTTT
TRBJ2-6,TRBV11-3,TRBD1,.,CASSFGTGRSSGANVLTF,TGTGCCAGCAGCTTCGGGACAGGCCGCAGTTCTGGGGCCAACGTCCTGACTTTC
TRBJ1-1,TRBV18,.,.,CASYGGTWAFF,TGTGCCAGCTATGGAGGGACTTGGGCTTTCTTT
TRBJ2-2,TRBV4-3,TRBD2,.,CASSQGLAGNTGELFF,TGCGCCAGCAGCCAAGGGCTAGCGGGAAACACCGGGGAGCTGTTTTTT
TRBJ1-1,TRBV6-5,TRBD1,.,CASSYLGQGFFF,TGTGCCAGCAGTTACCTAGGACAGGGATTTTTCTTT
TRBJ1-2,TRBV13,.,.,CASSLSDQEANYGYTF,TGTGCCAGCAGCTTAAGTGATCAGGAGGCTAACTATGGCTACACCTTC
TRBJ2-7,TRBV5-4,TRBD2,.,CASSRSGRAGYEQYF,TGTGCCAGCAGCCGTAGCGGGAGGGCCGGTTACGAGCAGTACTTC
TRBJ2-7,TRBV23-1,.,.,CASSQLLSYEQYF,TGCGCCAGCAGTCAATTGCTCAGCTACGAGCAGTACTTC
TRBJ1-2,TRBV6-1,TRBD1,.,CARLADREGYTF,TGTGCCAGATTAGCGGACAGGGAGGGCTACACCTTC
TRBJ2-1,TRBV7-3,.,once,CASSLQRHNEQFF,TGTGCCAGCAGCTTACAGCGGCACAATGAGCAGTTCTTC
TRBJ1-2,TRBV6-6,.,.,CASSYSNRDGYTF,TGTGCCAGCAGTTACTCTAACAGGGATGGCTACACCTTC
TRBJ1-3,TRBV27,.,.,CASRESSGNTIYF,TGTGCCAGCCGGGAGAGCTCTGGAAACACCATATATTTT
TRBJ2-1,TRBV30,.,.,CAWTKRVSYNEQFF,TGTGCCTGGACAAAGCGGGTGAGCTACAATGAGCAGTTCTTC
TRBJ1-3,TRBV5-4,.,.,CASSSGEYGNTIYF,TGTGCCAGCAGCTCTGGGGAGTATGGAAACACCATATATTTT
TRBJ2-2,TRBV6-1,.,.,CASSPSTYTGELFF,TGTGCCAGCAGTCCGTCTACCTACACCGGGGAGCTGTTTTTT
TRBJ1-1,TRBV6-1,TRBD1,.,CASSAGGQGNTEAFF,TGTGCCAGCAGTGCAGGGGGACAGGGGAACACTGAAGCTTTCTTT
TRBJ1-1,TRBV6-5,.,.,CASSKGGGLNTEAFF,TGTGCCAGCAGCAAAGGCGGAGGGCTGAACACTGAAGCTTTCTTT
TRBJ2-1,TRBV6-4,TRBD1,.,CASSDLASGGNEQFF,TGTGCCAGCAGTGATCTGGCCTCAGGGGGCAATGAGCAGTTCTTC
TRBJ2-5,TRBV7-9,.,.,CASSLVGTSQGETQYF,TGTGCCAGCAGCTTAGTAGGGACTTCTCAGGGAGAGACCCAGTACTTC
TRBJ2-7,TRBV6-6,TRBD1,once,CASRSTGYPYEQYF,TGTGCCAGCAGATCGACAGGGTACCCCTACGAGCAGTACTTC
TRBJ1-5,TRBV6-5,.,.,CASREYRESNQPQHF,TGTGCCAGCAGGGAGTACAGGGAAAGCAATCAGCCCCAGCATTTT
TRBJ1-4,TRBV9,TRBD1,.,CASSSTGVPLTNEKLFF,TGTGCCAGCAGCTCAACAGGGGTCCCTCTTACTAATGAAAAACTGTTTTTT
TRBJ2-7,TRBV9,TRBD1,once,CASSARGQGIDEQYF,TGTGCCAGCAGCGCTAGGGGACAGGGGATCGACGAGCAGTACTTC
TRBJ2-1,TRBV6-6,TRBD1,.,CASSFGQGLDEQFF,TGTGCCAGCAGTTTCGGACAGGGGCTCGATGAGCAGTTCTTC
TRBJ2-1,TRBV19,TRBD2,.,CASRLASGSYEQFF,TGTGCCAGTAGATTGGCTAGCGGGAGTTATGAGCAGTTCTTC
TRBJ1-2,TRBV10-3,TRBD1,.,CAIRGTGEVKDGYTF,TGTGCCATCAGGGGGACAGGGGAGGTAAAGGATGGCTACACCTTC
TRBJ2-1,TRBV7-3,TRBD2,.,CASSPLREGPNEQFF,TGTGCCAGCAGCCCCTTGCGGGAGGGCCCCAATGAGCAGTTCTTC
TRBJ2-7,TRBV20-1,.,.,CSASHDEQYF,TGCAGTGCTAGTCATGACGAGCAGTACTTC
TRBJ2-5,TRBV5-1,TRBD1,.,CASSLGFDRGETQYF,TGCGCCAGCAGCTTGGGTTTTGACAGGGGAGAGACCCAGTACTTC